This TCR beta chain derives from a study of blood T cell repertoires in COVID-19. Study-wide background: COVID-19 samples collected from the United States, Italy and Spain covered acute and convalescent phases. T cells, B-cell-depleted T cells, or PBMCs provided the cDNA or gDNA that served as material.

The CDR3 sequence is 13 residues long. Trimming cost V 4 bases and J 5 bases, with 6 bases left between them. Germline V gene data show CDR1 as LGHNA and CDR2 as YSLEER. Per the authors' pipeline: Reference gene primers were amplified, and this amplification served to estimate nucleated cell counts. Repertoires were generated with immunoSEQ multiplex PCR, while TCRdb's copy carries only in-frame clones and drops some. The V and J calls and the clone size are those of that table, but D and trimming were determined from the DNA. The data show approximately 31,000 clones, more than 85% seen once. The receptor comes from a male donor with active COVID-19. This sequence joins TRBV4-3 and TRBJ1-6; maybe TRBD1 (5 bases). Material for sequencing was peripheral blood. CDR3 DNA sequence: TGCGCCAGCAGCCGGGGGGATAATTCACCCCTCCACTTT. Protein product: CASSRGDNSPLHF.